This TCR beta chain emerged from a study of T cell repertoires in cytomegalovirus infection. Study-level background: Public TCR beta signatures indicated both CMV infection and matching HLA type.

General observations from the study: Public TCR beta family frequency separated CMV-and-HLA carriers, including in an independent cohort. CMV-specific TCR beta clonotypes restricted by HLA-C dominated the ex vivo response.

The sample holds a few counts of this clonotype. What it binds is not known. TCRdb reprocessed the reads via MiXCR and lists one record per CDR3 protein. Found here are approximately 550,000 distinct CDR3 sequences, approximately 15% of them singletons; the top ten hold approximately 24%. Germline values: CDR1 SEHNR, CDR2 FQNEAQ (reference sequence). This CDR3 contains 17 residues. V shed 1 base and J shed 1 base, with 14 bases lying between them. The receptor was derived from a human donor in good health (CMV status not recorded). Some clones in this sample may be carry-over from other donors' samples. V and J are TRBV7-9 and TRBJ1-3, with D maybe TRBD1 (5 bases). Sample: CD8+ T cells from PBMCs. CDR3 protein: CASSLVETAQSGNTIYF. CDR3 in DNA: TGTGCCAGCAGCTTAGTAGAGACAGCCCAATCTGGAAACACCATATATTTT.